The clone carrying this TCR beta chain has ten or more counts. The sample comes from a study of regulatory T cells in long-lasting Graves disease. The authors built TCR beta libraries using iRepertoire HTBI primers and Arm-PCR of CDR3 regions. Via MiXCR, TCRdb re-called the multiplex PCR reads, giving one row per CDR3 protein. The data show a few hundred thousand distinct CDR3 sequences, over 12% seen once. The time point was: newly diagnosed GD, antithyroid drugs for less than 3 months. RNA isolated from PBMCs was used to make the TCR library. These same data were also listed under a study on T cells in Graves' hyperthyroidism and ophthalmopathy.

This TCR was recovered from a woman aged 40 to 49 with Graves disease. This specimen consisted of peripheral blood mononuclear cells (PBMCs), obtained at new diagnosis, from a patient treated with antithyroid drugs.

CDR3 loop: CASSLGGLTATGELFF. CDR3 coding DNA: TGTGCCAGCAGCTTAGGGGGACTAACCGCCACCGGGGAGCTGTTTTTT. The chain has TRBV11-3 and TRBJ2-2, with 7 bases fitting TRBD2. This CDR3 has 16 residues. After removal of 1 base from V and 4 bases from J, the junction contained 6 bases not matched to a gene. CDR1 and CDR2 from the germline V gene are SGHNT and YENEEA. The complete variable domain, with remaining parts taken from reference TRBV11-3 and TRBJ2-2, reads EAGVVQSPRYKIIEKKQPVAFWCNPISGHNTLYWYLQNLGQGPELLIRYENEEAVDDSQLPKDRFSAERLKGVDSTLKIQPAELGDSAVYLCASSLGGLTATGELFFGEGSRLTVL.